Below are 19 T cell receptor beta chains sequenced from a single sample in a study of tumor-infiltrating lymphocytes in primary liver carcinoma (dated 2017 in TCRdb). Sequenced using an Illumina HiSeq 2500. TCRbeta-specific cDNA was reverse-transcribed from 500 ng total RNA using a constant-region primer and ProtoScript II reverse transcriptase. Construction of the TCRbeta libraries relied on three nested rounds of multiplex PCR, following a slightly modified ARM-PCR procedure. The first two PCR rounds used multiplex TRBV1-TRBV30 forward primers with a Cbeta reverse primer, each for about 10 cycles. Through fastp at Q25 and MiXCR, TCRdb rebuilt clones from the public reads, retaining in-frame beta chains. Entries that share a CDR3 protein sequence are merged under the most common genes and DNA. For this sample the table gives about 330,000 distinct CDR3 sequences, of which almost 65% were detected only once. 5% to 6.5% of the sample is in the top ten clones.

Blood RNA was extracted from unsorted whole blood with TRIzol reagent; germline DNA came from the DNeasy Blood & Tissue kit. The specimen was peripheral blood. These receptors originate from a man aged 35-49 years with primary liver carcinoma and hepatitis B virus infection.

The chain is built from TRBV28 and TRBJ1-4, with 9 bases identical to TRBD1. Trimming at V came to 3 bases and at J to 5 bases, leaving 1 base not matched to a gene. CDR1 MDHEN and CDR2 SYDVKM come from the germline V gene. CDR3 length: 14 amino acids. Here the CDR3 reads CASSFGTGNEKLFF. The CDR3 DNA reads as TGTGCCAGCAGTTTCGGGACAGGGAATGAAAAACTGTTTTTT.

To note about this clonotype: A junction end diverges from the germline sequence, so it may reflect a read error. This rearrangement joins TRBV6-2 or TRBV6-3 to TRBJ2-3; TRBD1 aligns across 10 bases. The CDR3 covers 16 residues. Germline loops: CDR1 MNHEY, CDR2 SVGEGT. The CDR3 region is CASSFMGQGPMDTQYF. CDR3 in DNA: TGTGCCAGCAGCTTCATGGGACAGGGGCCAATGGATACACAGTATTTT.

On this clonotype: Germline is not matched at one junction end, which may reflect a read error. This chain links TRBV29-1 with TRBJ2-2; tentative D call: TRBD1 (5 bases). The CDR3 sequence is 16 residues long. CDR1 and CDR2 from the germline V gene are SQVTM and ANQGSEA. The CDR3, as DNA: TGCAGCGTTGAAGATTTCAGACAGTCGAACATCGGGGAGCTGTTTTTT. It yields the protein CSVEDFRQSNIGELFF.

Details on this clonotype: A much larger clone lies one base from this, so it may be a read error. The chain combines TRBV6-1 with TRBJ2-7; 7 nucleotides line up with TRBD1. V lost 7 bases, J lost 6 bases, and 12 bases stayed unmatched. CDR3 length: 14 amino acids. Germline CDR1 reads MNHNS; CDR2 reads SASEGT. In DNA form, the CDR3 reads TGTGCCAGCACTAGAGACAGGGTTCTCTGCGAGCAGTACTTC. Protein sequence: CASTRDRVLCEQYF.

On this clonotype itself: The junction does not match germline at one end; this may be a read error. The rearrangement uses TRBV11-2 and TRBJ1-1, with unresolved D. The CDR3 covers 13 residues. Germline V lookup: CDR1 SGHAT, CDR2 FQNNGV. In nucleotides, the CDR3 is TGTGCCGGCAGCTTAGATCGTTCCCGGGAAGCATTCTTT. As protein: CAGSLDRSREAFF.

The CDR3 nucleotides read TGTGCCAGTGGTCCCCGGGACACCACCTACGAGCAGTACTTC. It yields the protein CASGPRDTTYEQYF. The chain is built from TRBV19 and TRBJ2-7; the D gene is possibly TRBD1 (6 bases). Trimming cost V 8 bases and J 2 bases, with 16 bases left between them. The CDR3 extends over 14 amino acids. From germline, CDR1 is LNHDA and CDR2 SQIVND (reference sequence).

A single count supports this clonotype. Mismatch with germline at one junction end may stem from a read error. The chain uses TRBV11-1 and TRBJ1-5; D is unresolved. This CDR3 region has 13 residues. The germline V gene has CDR1 SGHAT and CDR2 FQDESV (reference sequence). This chain's CDR3 is CTSSFSTNQPQHF. CDR3 DNA sequence: TGTACCAGCAGTTTTAGCACCAATCAGCCCCAGCATTTT.

Concerning this clonotype: A read error may produce the germline difference seen at one junction end. The chain joins TRBV11-2 to TRBJ2-3; D call uncertain. The length of the CDR3 is 16 residues. In germline, CDR1 is SGHAT, CDR2 FQNNGV. CDR3 region: CVSSLTLTPGTDTQYF. CDR3 bases: TGTGTCAGCAGTTTAACACTGACGCCTGGCACAGATACGCAGTATTTT.

Turning to this clonotype: A much larger clone differs by one base, so this may be a read error. Written as DNA, the CDR3 is TGCAGCGTCAGGACTAGCAGGAGCTACGAGCAGTACTTC. Amino acid sequence: CSVRTSRSYEQYF. V gene TRBV29-1 combines with J gene TRBJ2-7; TRBD2 aligns across 8 bases. Germline V gene sequence: CDR1 SQVTM, CDR2 ANQGSEA. The CDR3 runs to 13 residues. The junction had 7 bases not matched to a gene; V was cut back by 6 bases and J by 3 bases.

For this clonotype: At one of its ends the junction is not consistent with the germline gene, which may arise from a read error. The chain is built from TRBV11-2 and TRBJ2-7; 8 nucleotides agree with TRBD2. Germline V CDR1 and CDR2: SGHAT, FQNNGV. CDR3 length: 19 amino acids. CDR3 DNA: TGTGCCAGCAGCCCCGGCGGGACTAACGGGAGGGCCTTGTCCTACGAGCAATACTTC. Translation: CASSPGGTNGRALSYEQYF. Full variable domain (rest looked up from reference TRBV11-2 and TRBJ2-7): EAGVAQSPRYKIIEKRQSVAFWCNPISGHATLYWYQQILGQGPKLLIQFQNNGVVDDSQLPKDRFSAERLKGVDSTLKIQPAKLEDSAVYLCASSPGGTNGRALSYEQYFGPGTRLTVT.

The chain uses TRBV6-2 or TRBV6-3 and TRBJ2-3; D is unresolved. Trimming stripped 5 bases from V and 8 bases from J, with 20 bases between. There are 15 residues in the CDR3. Looked up from germline, CDR1 is MNHEY and CDR2 is SVGEGT. DNA for the CDR3: TGTGCCAGCAGTCACCGTATAAGATCAGCAGGTACGCAGTATTTT. This gives the protein CASSHRIRSAGTQYF.

The chain joins TRBV7-9 to TRBJ2-1; 8 bases align to TRBD2. This CDR3 comprises 14 residues. CDR1 and CDR2 from the germline V gene are SEHNR and FQNEAQ (reference sequence). V shed 5 bases and J 6 bases; nucleotides not matched to a gene: 6. The CDR3 bases are TGTGCCAGCAGCCCGGGACTAGGTCTCAATGAGCAGTTCTTC. Translating gives CASSPGLGLNEQFF.

A word on this clonotype: Just one base apart from a much larger clone, this may be a read error. The conserved phenylalanine or tryptophan is not found at the CDR3 terminus, so this likely reflects a read error. The V and J genes are TRBV12-3 or TRBV12-4 and TRBJ2-7; D call uncertain. This CDR3 region has 12 residues. V gave up 5 bases and J gave up 7 bases, with 12 bases separating them. CDR3 bases: TGTGCCAGCAGTCCCTTGGGCCTTGAGCAGTACTAC. Translated, it gives CASSPLGLEQYY.

As for this clonotype: The junction shows a germline mismatch at one end, possibly a read error. The chain couples TRBV11-2 to TRBJ2-7; 7 nucleotides line up with TRBD1. The germline CDR1 and CDR2 sequences are SGHAT and FQNNGV. CDR3 size: 13 residues. CDR3 DNA sequence: TGTGCCAGCAGCCTAGACAGGGTGTACGAGCAGCACTTC. As protein: CASSLDRVYEQHF.

This clonotype was observed a few times. This chain links TRBV7-9 with TRBJ2-2, with 8 bases lining up with TRBD2. Germline loops: CDR1 SEHNR, CDR2 FQNEAQ (reference sequence). The CDR3 totals 14 residues. V was pared by 8 bases and J by 0 bases, with 2 bases of the junction left unmatched. CDR3 residues: CASPGLANTGELFF. DNA of the CDR3: TGTGCCAGCCCGGGACTAGCGAACACCGGGGAGCTGTTTTTT.

V is TRBV6-6 and J is TRBJ1-2; no firm D call. Between the trimmed V and J ends, which lost 6 bases and 3 bases, there was a span of 5 bases. CDR3 length equals 11 residues. Germline V gene sequence: CDR1 MNHNY, CDR2 SVGAGI (reference sequence). CDR3: CASRSDYGYTF. In DNA form, the CDR3 reads TGTGCCAGCAGATCAGACTATGGCTACACCTTC.

Note on this clonotype: This may be a read error, as it is one base from a much larger clone. The J gene is TRBJ1-2, the V gene TRBV12-3 or TRBV12-4, with D unresolved. Trimming pared 8 bases from V and 4 bases from J, leaving 17 bases between. The CDR3 is 14 residues long. The CDR3, as DNA: TGTGCCAGCGGCTCACGTCAGGCACCCTATGGCTACACCTTC. The encoded protein is CASGSRQAPYGYTF.

As to this clonotype: Given the absence of the conserved phenylalanine or tryptophan at the CDR3 end, a read error is likely. The chain joins TRBV11-2 to TRBJ2-7; no clear D. CDR3 length: 15 residues. Germline loops: CDR1 SGHAT, CDR2 FQNNGV. The CDR3 spells CASSLGGEYSYEQYS. The CDR3, as DNA: TGCGCCAGCAGCTTAGGCGGAGAGTATTCCTACGAGCAGTACTCC.

This clonotype was counted a few times. The chain joins TRBV23-1 to TRBJ2-7, with D possibly called TRBD1 or TRBD2 (5 bases each). TRBV23-1 is an ORF, with its function uncertain. Trimming pared 2 bases from V and 3 bases from J, leaving 20 bases between. The CDR3 spans 17 residues. The CDR3 nucleotides read TGCGCCAGCAGTCAACCCAAGACCGGGACCTGGGTCTACGAGCAGTACTTC. Translated: CASSQPKTGTWVYEQYF.